Listed below are T cell receptor beta chains from one sample, sequenced in a study of T cell responses to AZD1222 COVID-19 vaccine. Some clones are missing from TCRdb's copy, which holds only in-frame ones; the method was immunoSEQ multiplex PCR. The data hold roughly 160,000 clones, with approximately 90% observed a single time. The sample consisted of peripheral blood, taken on day 0 of AZD1222 vaccination. All receptors come from an adult in good health. Each CDR3 is given with its conserved first and last residue. The D gene is left open where the match is weak. Rows give clone size only sometimes, using once, few, many, or a class for an expanded clone.

j_call clone_size cdr3_length v_call d_call cdr3_aa cdr3_nt
TRBJ2-7 - 13 TRBV7-2 - CASSLAGVYEQYF TGTGCCAGCAGCTTAGCGGGGGTTTACGAGCAGTACTTC
TRBJ1-3 once 16 TRBV5-4 TRBD1 CASTKITTGVGGTIYF TGTGCCAGCACCAAAATTACGACAGGGGTCGGAGGCACCATATATTTT
TRBJ1-1 - 14 TRBV7-2 - CASAKGRADTEAFF TGTGCCAGCGCCAAGGGGAGGGCCGACACTGAAGCTTTCTTT
TRBJ1-6 once 15 TRBV6-5 - CASRNDRLWNSPLHF TGTGCCAGCAGGAATGACCGGCTTTGGAATTCACCCCTCCACTTT
TRBJ2-2 - 15 TRBV27 TRBD1 CASSRTGGLTGELFF TGTGCCAGCAGTCGGACAGGGGGCCTTACCGGGGAGCTGTTTTTT
TRBJ2-7 - 16 TRBV7-9 - CASSPRTPPVSAEQYF TGTGCCAGCAGCCCTCGAACCCCTCCGGTGTCGGCCGAGCAGTACTTC
TRBJ1-5 - 23 TRBV6-2/TRBV6-3 TRBD1 CASSPAQQGGFRGGGGSNQPQHF TGTGCCAGCAGCCCCGCTCAGCAGGGAGGGTTCAGGGGGGGCGGTGGGAGCAATCAGCCCCAGCATTTT
TRBJ2-7 - 19 TRBV21-1 - CASSKALGLAKSLTYEQYF TGTGCCAGCAGCAAAGCGCTGGGACTAGCCAAATCACTAACCTACGAGCAGTACTTC
TRBJ2-6 - 15 TRBV9 - CASSVEGTGANVLTF TGTGCCAGCAGCGTAGAGGGAACTGGGGCCAACGTCCTGACTTTC
TRBJ2-1 - 17 TRBV10-1 - CASSESRGLLSYNEQFF TGCGCCAGCAGTGAGTCCCGCGGCCTACTATCCTACAATGAGCAGTTCTTC
TRBJ2-7 - 13 TRBV5-4 - CASSLVGPYEQYF TGTGCCAGCAGCTTGGTTGGACCTTACGAGCAGTACTTC